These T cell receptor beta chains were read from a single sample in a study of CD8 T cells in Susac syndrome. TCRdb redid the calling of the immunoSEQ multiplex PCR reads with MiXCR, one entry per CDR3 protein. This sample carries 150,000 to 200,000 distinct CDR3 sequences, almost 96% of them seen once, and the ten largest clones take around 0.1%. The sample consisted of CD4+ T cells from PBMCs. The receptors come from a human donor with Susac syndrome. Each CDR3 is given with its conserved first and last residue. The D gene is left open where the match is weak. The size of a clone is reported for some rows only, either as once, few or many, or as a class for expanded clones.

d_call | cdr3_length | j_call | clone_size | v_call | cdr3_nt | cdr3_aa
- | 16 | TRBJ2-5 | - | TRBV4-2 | TGTGCCAGCAGCCAAGATTGGGGACCAGACGGGGAGACCCAGTACTTC | CASSQDWGPDGETQYF
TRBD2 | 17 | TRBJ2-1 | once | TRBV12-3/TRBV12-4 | TGTGCCAGCAGTTTAAACTGGCTAGCGGGGTGGGAGAGTGAGCAGTTCTTC | CASSLNWLAGWESEQFF
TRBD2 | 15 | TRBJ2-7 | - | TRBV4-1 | TGCGCCAGCAGCCATGTGGGACTAGCGGTCTACGAGCAGTACTTC | CASSHVGLAVYEQYF
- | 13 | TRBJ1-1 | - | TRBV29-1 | TGCAGCCATCAATGGCGTACGAACACTGAAGCTTTCTTT | CSHQWRTNTEAFF
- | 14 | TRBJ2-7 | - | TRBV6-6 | TGTGCCACCAGTTTCAGGGGCAGCTCCTACGAGCAGTACTTC | CATSFRGSSYEQYF
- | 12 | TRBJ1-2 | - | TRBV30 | TGTGCCTGGTTGTTCGGCCAGGGCCGCTACACCTTC | CAWLFGQGRYTF
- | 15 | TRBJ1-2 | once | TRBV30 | TGTGCCTGGAGTGTACTTACGCTTGTTAACTATGGCTACACCTTC | CAWSVLTLVNYGYTF
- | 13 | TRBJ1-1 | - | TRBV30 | TGTGCCTGGAATCGGGACCTGAACACTGAAGCTTTCTTT | CAWNRDLNTEAFF
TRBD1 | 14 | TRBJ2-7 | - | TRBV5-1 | TGCGCCAGCAGCCGGGACAGTAACACCTACGAGCAGTACTTC | CASSRDSNTYEQYF
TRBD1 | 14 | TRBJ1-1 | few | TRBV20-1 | TGCAGTGCTAGTCGGGGACAGGGGAACACTGAAGCTTTCTTT | CSASRGQGNTEAFF
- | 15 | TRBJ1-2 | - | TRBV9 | TGTGCCAGCACCATGTCTGGGAGGACCGTGTATGGCTACACCTTC | CASTMSGRTVYGYTF
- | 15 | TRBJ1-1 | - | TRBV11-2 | TGTGCCAGCAGCCCGGGGGCTACAGGGCCCACTGAAGCTTTCTTT | CASSPGATGPTEAFF
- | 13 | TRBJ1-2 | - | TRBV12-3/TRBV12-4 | TGTGCCAGCAGTTTGGAGACAGCCTATGGCTACACCTTC | CASSLETAYGYTF
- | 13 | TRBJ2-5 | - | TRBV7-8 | TGTGCCAGCACCCGATGGGGGTCGGAGACCCAGTACTTC | CASTRWGSETQYF
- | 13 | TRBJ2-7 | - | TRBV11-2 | TGTGCCAGCAGCTTAGAGCGAAACTACGAGCAGTACTTC | CASSLERNYEQYF
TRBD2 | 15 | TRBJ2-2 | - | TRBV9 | TGTGCCAGCAGCGTACTAGCGGGGGGCACCGGGGAGCTGTTTTTT | CASSVLAGGTGELFF
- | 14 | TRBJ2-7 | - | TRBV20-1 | TGCAGTGCTAGACCCACGGTGGGTCGGTACGAGCAGTACTTC | CSARPTVGRYEQYF
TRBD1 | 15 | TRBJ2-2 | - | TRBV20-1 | TGCAGTGCTAGTCGGGGACAGGGCCCCACCGGGGAGCTGTTTTTT | CSASRGQGPTGELFF
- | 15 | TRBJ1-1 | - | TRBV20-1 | TGCAGTGCTAGAGGGACGGGAAGCATGAACACTGAAGCTTTCTTT | CSARGTGSMNTEAFF
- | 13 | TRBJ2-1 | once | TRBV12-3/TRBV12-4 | TGTGCCAGCACCCCCTTTGGGGCCTATGAGCAGTTCTTC | CASTPFGAYEQFF
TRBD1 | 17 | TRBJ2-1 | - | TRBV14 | TGTGCCAGCAGCCCTCGACCCGACAGGGCAATCTACAATGAGCAGTTCTTC | CASSPRPDRAIYNEQFF
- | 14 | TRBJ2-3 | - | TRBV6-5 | - | CASSTSDGTDTQYF
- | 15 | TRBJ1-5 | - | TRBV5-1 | TGCGCCAGCAGCTTGGTATCGGGTAGAGATCAGCCCCAGCATTTT | CASSLVSGRDQPQHF
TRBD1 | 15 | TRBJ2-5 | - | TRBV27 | TGTGCCAGCAGCCGAGGGACAGGGCTTGCAGAGACCCAGTACTTC | CASSRGTGLAETQYF
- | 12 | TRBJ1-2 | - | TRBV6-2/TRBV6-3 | TGTGCCACCCGAAACAGGAACTATGGCTACACCTTC | CATRNRNYGYTF
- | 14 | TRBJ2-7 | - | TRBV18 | TGTGCCAGCTCACCCGACTCTGGCACCTACGAGCAGTACTTC | CASSPDSGTYEQYF
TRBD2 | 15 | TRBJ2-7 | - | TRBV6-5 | TGTGCCAGCAGTTCATCCCCCCTAGCGGCCTACGAGCAGTACTTC | CASSSSPLAAYEQYF
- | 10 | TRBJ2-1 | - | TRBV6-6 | TGTGCCACAGCGGAAAATGAGCAGTTCTTC | CATAENEQFF
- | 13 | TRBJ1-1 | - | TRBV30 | TGTGCCTGGAGCAGGGGACGTAGCACTGAAGCTTTCTTT | CAWSRGRSTEAFF
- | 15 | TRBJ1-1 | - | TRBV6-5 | TGTGCCAGCAGTTACTCGAACAGGGACAACACTGAAGCTTTCTTT | CASSYSNRDNTEAFF
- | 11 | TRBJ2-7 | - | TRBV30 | TGTGCCTGGACCTCAGGCGGGGCGGAGTACTTC | CAWTSGGAEYF
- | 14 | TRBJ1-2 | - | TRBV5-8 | TGTGCCAGCAGCTTGGGGGCAGTTTACTATGGCTACACCTTC | CASSLGAVYYGYTF
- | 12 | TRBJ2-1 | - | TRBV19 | TGTGCCAGTAGAAATCGCTACAATGAGCAGTTCTTC | CASRNRYNEQFF
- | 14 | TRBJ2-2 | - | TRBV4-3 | TGCGCCAGCAGCCAAGAGGGCGGCACCGGGGAGCTGTTTTTT | CASSQEGGTGELFF
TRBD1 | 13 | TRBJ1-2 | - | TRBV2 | TGTGCCAGCAATTGGGACAGTCTCTATGGCTACACCTTC | CASNWDSLYGYTF
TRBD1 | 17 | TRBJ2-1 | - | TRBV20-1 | TGCAGTGCTAGAGGGACAGGGGGCTACCGGACGATCAATGAGCAGTTCTTC | CSARGTGGYRTINEQFF
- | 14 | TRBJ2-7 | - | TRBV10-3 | TGTGCCACCGTCCCTGACCTCTTTGGATACGAGCAGTACTTC | CATVPDLFGYEQYF
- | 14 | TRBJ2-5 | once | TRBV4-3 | TGCGCCAGCAGCAGGGAGACGGGGAAAGAGACCCAGTACTTC | CASSRETGKETQYF
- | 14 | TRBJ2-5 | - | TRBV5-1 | TGCGCCAGCAGCTTCCGGGACCCCAAAGAGACCCAGTACTTC | CASSFRDPKETQYF
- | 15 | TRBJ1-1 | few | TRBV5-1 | TGCGCCAGCAGCTTGTCGCAGGGAAGGAACACTGAAGCTTTCTTT | CASSLSQGRNTEAFF
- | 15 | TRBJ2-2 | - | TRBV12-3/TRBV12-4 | TGTGCCAGCAGTTTTGCCGGGGGGAACACCGGGGAGCTGTTTTTT | CASSFAGGNTGELFF
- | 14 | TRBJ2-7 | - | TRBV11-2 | TGTGCCAGCAGCTTAGATCCGAGTGGTCGCGAGCAGTACTTC | CASSLDPSGREQYF
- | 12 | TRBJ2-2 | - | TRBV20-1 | TGCAGTCTCCAAGTGGACACCGGGGAGCTGTTTTTT | CSLQVDTGELFF
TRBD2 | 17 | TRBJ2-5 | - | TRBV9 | TGTGCCAGCAGCCTCTTCGGTGAAGCGGGGGCCCAGGAGACCCAGTACTTC | CASSLFGEAGAQETQYF
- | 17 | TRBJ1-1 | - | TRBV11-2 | TGTGCCAGCAGCCCCGGACTTTCTATCTACTTGAACACTGAAGCTTTCTTT | CASSPGLSIYLNTEAFF
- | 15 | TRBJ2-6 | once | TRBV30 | TGTGCCTGGAGGTACCGTGGTTTAGGGGCCAACGTCCTGACTTTC | CAWRYRGLGANVLTF